Each of the 6 T cell receptor beta chains below was sequenced from the same sample in a study of T cell responses to AZD1222 COVID-19 vaccine. The assay was immunoSEQ multiplex PCR, and TCRdb's table has in-frame clones only and misses some. Of fewer than 120,000 clones listed, 70% to 90% are singletons. Sequenced material: peripheral blood, taken on day 0 of AZD1222 vaccination. These receptors were taken from an adult in good health.

V is TRBV21-1 and J is TRBJ2-1; TRBD1 reflects the table's D call only, with no check against the DNA. TRBV21-1 is an annotated pseudogene. The CDR3 contains 13 residues. CDR3 protein: CASSKGKGNEQFF. In DNA, the CDR3 is TGTGCCAGCAGCAAAGGGAAGGGGAATGAGCAGTTCTTC.

In its sample, this clone was seen a few times. V gene TRBV4-3 combines with J gene TRBJ2-5; 10 nucleotides agree with TRBD2. Germline V CDR1 and CDR2: LGHNA, YSLEER. The CDR3 has 19 amino acids. After removal of 0 bases from V and 10 bases from J, the junction contained 20 bases not matched to a gene. The CDR3 loop is CASSQEISGGASGESGQYF. For the CDR3, the DNA is TGCGCCAGCAGCCAAGAGATAAGCGGGGGGGCCTCAGGAGAGAGCGGCCAGTACTTC.

The CDR3 reads CASSRTGTPSGANVLTF. Written as DNA, the CDR3 is TGTGCCAGTAGTCGGACAGGGACTCCCTCTGGGGCCAACGTCCTGACTTTC. The chain employs TRBV19 and TRBJ2-6, with 8 bases aligning to TRBD1. V gave up 5 bases and J gave up 0 bases; unmatched junction bases: 6. The CDR3 length is 17 residues. In germline, CDR1 is LNHDA, CDR2 SQIVND (reference sequence).

The chain links TRBV27 to TRBJ1-5, with 8 nucleotides matching TRBD1. Germline CDR1 and CDR2: MNHEY and SMNVEV (reference sequence). The V and J ends lost 8 bases and 3 bases, in that order; junction bases with no gene match: 12. CDR3 size: 16 residues. The chain's CDR3 is CASPLPPGQDNQPQHF. In nucleotides, the CDR3 is TGTGCCAGCCCCCTCCCCCCGGGACAGGACAATCAGCCCCAGCATTTT.

The V gene is TRBV21-1, the J gene TRBJ2-6; the table's D call of TRBD2 was not tested on the DNA. TRBV21-1 is an annotated pseudogene. CDR3 length equals 18 residues. CDR3 in DNA: TGTGCCAGCACCCTAGTGCACCTATCCAACTCTGGGGCCAACGTCCTGACTTTC. Amino acids: CASTLVHLSNSGANVLTF.

About this clone itself: In the same sample, other DNA sequences code for this CDR3. V gene TRBV11-3 combines with J gene TRBJ1-1, with unresolved D. Germline V gene sequence: CDR1 SGHNT, CDR2 YENEEA. Trimming left V 1 base short and J 1 base short, with 4 bases between. This CDR3 contains 13 residues. In DNA, the CDR3 is TGTGCCAGCAGCTTAGGGGGGAACACTGAAGCTTTCTTT. Its protein is CASSLGGNTEAFF.